This TCR beta chain was observed in a study of graft-versus-host responses after intestinal transplantation. Study information: The whole recipient group had anti-thymocyte globulin induction followed by tacrolimus and steroids for roughly three years.

TCRdb keeps only in-frame clones here, not all; method: immunoSEQ multiplex PCR. This sample has roughly 120,000 clones, with around 93% found just once. Concerning this clone itself: As yet, its antigen is unknown.

After removal of 5 bases from V and 5 bases from J, the junction contained 6 bases not matched to a gene. The V gene's germline CDR1 is SGHAT and CDR2 FQNNGV. This CDR3 contains 14 residues. The receptor comes from a human donor who received an intestinal transplant. The sequencing here drew on unstimulated CD8+ T cells sorted from spleen or lymph node cells, taken before intestinal transplant. The J gene is TRBJ2-7, the V gene TRBV11-2, with 10 bases lining up with TRBD1. The CDR3 region has the DNA TGTGCCAGCAGCATACCGGGACAGGGGAACGAGCAGTACTTC. Translating it yields CASSIPGQGNEQYF.